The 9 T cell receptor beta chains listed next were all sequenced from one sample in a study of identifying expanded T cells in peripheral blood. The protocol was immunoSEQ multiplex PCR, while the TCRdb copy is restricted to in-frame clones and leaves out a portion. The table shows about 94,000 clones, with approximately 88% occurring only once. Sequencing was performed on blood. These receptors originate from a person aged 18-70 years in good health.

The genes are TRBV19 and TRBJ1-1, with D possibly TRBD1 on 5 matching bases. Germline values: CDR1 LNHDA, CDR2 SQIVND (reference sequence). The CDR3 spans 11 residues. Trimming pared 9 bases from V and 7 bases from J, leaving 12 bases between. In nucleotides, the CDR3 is TGTGCCAGCAATTCAGGGATTGAAGCTTTCTTT. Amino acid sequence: CASNSGIEAFF.

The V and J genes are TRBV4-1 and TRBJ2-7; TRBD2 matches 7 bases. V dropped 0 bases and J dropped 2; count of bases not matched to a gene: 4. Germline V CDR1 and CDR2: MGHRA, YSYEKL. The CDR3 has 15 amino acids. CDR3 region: CASSQDPGGTYEQYF. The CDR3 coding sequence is TGCGCCAGCAGCCAAGATCCGGGAGGAACCTACGAGCAGTACTTC.

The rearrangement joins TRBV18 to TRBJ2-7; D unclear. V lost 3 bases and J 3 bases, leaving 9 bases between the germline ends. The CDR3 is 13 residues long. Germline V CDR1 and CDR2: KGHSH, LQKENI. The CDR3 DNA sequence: TGTGCCAGCTCACCCCGACACAACTACGAGCAGTACTTC. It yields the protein CASSPRHNYEQYF.

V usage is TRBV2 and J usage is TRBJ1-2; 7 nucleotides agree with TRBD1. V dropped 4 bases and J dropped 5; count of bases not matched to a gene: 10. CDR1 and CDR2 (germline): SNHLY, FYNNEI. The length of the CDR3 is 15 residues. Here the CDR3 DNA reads TGTGCCAGCAGTGGACAGGGCTTGTCGGGGTATGGCTACACCTTC. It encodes CASSGQGLSGYGYTF.

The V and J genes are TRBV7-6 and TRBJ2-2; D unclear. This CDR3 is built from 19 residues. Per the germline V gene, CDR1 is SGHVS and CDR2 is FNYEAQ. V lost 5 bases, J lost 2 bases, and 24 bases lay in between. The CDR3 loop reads CASSNPVHLEPTNTGELFF. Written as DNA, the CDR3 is TGTGCCAGCAGCAACCCTGTCCACCTCGAGCCCACTAACACCGGGGAGCTGTTTTTT.

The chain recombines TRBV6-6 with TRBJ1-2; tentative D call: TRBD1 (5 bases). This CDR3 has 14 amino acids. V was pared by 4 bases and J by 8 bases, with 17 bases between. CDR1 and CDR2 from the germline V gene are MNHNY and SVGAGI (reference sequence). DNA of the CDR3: TGTGCCAGCAGTTTGGCCGGGACGTATAGCGGCTACACCTTC. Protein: CASSLAGTYSGYTF.

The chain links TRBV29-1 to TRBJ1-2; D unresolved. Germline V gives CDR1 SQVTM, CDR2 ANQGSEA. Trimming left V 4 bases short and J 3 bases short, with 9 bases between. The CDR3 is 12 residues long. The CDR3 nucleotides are TGCAGCGTTGGGGAGAGGGACTATGGCTACACCTTC. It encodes CSVGERDYGYTF.

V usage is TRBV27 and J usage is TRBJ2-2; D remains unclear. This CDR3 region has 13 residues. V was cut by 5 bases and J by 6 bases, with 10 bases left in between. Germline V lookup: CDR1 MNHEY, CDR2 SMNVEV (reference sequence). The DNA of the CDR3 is TGTGCCAGCAGTCCAATACGACCCGGGGAGCTGTTTTTT. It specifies CASSPIRPGELFF.

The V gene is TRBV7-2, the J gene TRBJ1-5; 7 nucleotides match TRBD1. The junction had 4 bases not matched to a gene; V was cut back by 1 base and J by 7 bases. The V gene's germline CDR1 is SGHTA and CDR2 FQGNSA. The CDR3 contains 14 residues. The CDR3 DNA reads TGTGCCAGCAGCTTAGAACAGGGGAGCCAGCCCCAGCATTTT. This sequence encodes CASSLEQGSQPQHF. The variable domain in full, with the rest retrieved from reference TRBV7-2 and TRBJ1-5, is GAGVSQSPSNKVTEKGKDVELRCDPISGHTALYWYRQSLGQGLEFLIYFQGNSAPDKSGLPSDRFSAERTGGSVSTLTIQRTQQEDSAVYLCASSLEQGSQPQHFGDGTRLSIL.